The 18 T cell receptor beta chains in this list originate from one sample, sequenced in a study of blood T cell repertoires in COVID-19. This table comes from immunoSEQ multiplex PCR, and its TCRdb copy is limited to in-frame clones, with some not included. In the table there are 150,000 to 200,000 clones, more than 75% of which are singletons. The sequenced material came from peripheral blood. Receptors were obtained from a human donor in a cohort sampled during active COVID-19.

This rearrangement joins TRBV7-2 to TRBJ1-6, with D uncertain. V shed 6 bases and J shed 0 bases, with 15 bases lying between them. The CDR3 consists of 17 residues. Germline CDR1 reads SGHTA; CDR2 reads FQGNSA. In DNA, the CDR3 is TGTGCCAGCAGTCAGGCTGGTCTTACCTCCTATAATTCACCCCTCCACTTT. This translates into CASSQAGLTSYNSPLHF.

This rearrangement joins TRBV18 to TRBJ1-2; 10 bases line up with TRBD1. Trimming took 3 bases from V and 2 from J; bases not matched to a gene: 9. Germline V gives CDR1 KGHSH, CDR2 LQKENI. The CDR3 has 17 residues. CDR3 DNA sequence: TGTGCCAGCTCACCCAGGGGGACAGGGGAAGGAAACTATGGCTACACCTTC. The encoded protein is CASSPRGTGEGNYGYTF.

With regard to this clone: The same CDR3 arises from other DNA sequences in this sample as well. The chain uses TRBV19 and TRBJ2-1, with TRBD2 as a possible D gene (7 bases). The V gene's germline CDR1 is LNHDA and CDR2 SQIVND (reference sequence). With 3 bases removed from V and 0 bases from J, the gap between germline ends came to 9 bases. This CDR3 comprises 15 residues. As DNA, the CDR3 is TGTGCCAGTAGTATGAGGGGGGGCTCCTACAATGAGCAGTTCTTC. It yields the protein CASSMRGGSYNEQFF.

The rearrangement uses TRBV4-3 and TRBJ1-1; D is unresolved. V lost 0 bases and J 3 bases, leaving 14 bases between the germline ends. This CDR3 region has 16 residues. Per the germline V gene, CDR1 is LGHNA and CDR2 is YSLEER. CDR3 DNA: TGCGCCAGCAGCCAAGATCCGGGTGAACCCCACACTGAAGCTTTCTTT. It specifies CASSQDPGEPHTEAFF.

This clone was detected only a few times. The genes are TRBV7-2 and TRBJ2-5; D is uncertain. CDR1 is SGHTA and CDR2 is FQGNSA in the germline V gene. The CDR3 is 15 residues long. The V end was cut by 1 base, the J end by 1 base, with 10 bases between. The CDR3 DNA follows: TGTGCCAGCAGCTTAGTTAGTGGGCCCCAAGAGACCCAGTACTTC. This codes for CASSLVSGPQETQYF.

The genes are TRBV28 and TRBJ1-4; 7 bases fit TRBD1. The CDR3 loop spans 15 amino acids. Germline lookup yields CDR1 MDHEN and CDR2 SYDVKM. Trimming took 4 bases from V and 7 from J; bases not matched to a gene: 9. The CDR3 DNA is TGTGCCAGCAGTTATTGGGGGCAGGGGGGTGAAAAACTGTTTTTT. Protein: CASSYWGQGGEKLFF.

The CDR3 region is CASTQGLAGAYNEQFF. As DNA, the CDR3 is TGTGCCAGCACCCAAGGACTAGCGGGAGCCTACAATGAGCAGTTCTTC. V gene TRBV28 combines with J gene TRBJ2-1; 13 bases map to TRBD2. The CDR3 length is 16 residues. Germline V lookup: CDR1 MDHEN, CDR2 SYDVKM. With 7 bases clipped from V and 2 bases from J, the junction kept 5 bases outside the gene matches.

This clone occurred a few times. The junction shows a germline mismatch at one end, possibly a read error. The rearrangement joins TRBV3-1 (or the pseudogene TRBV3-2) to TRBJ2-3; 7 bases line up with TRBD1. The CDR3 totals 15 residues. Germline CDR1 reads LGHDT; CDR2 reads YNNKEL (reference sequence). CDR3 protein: CASSQEGLQGSSVEF. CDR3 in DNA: TGTGCCAGCAGCCAAGAAGGCCTACAGGGGAGTTCGGTGGAGTTT.

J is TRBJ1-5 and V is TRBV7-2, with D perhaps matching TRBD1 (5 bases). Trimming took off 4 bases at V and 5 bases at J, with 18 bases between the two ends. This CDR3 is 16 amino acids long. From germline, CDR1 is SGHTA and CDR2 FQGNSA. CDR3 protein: CASSSLGGGKYQPQHF. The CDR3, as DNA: TGTGCCAGCAGCTCCCTGGGGGGAGGGAAGTATCAGCCCCAGCATTTT. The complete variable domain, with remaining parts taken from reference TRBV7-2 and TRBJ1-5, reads GAGVSQSPSNKVTEKGKDVELRCDPISGHTALYWYRQSLGQGLEFLIYFQGNSAPDKSGLPSDRFSAERTGGSVSTLTIQRTQQEDSAVYLCASSSLGGGKYQPQHFGDGTRLSIL.

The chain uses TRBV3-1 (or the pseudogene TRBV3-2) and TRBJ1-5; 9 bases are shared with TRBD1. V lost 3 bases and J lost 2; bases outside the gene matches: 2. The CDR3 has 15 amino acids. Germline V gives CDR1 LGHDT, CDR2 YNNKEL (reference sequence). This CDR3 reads CASSQTGGGNQPQHF. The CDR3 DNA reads TGTGCCAGCAGCCAGACAGGGGGTGGCAATCAGCCCCAGCATTTT.

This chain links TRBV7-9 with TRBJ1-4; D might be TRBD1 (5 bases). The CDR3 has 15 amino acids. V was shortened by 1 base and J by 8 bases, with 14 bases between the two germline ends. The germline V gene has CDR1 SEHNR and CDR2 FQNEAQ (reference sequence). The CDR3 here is CASSLGGGVKEKLFF. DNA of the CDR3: TGTGCCAGCAGCTTAGGGGGCGGCGTAAAGGAAAAACTGTTTTTT.

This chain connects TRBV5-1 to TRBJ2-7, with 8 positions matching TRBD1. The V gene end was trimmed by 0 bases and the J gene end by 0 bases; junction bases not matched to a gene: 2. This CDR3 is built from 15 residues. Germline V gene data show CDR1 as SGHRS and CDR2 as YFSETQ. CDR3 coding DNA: TGCGCCAGCAGCTTGGTTACAGGGGGCTCCTACGAGCAGTACTTC. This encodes CASSLVTGGSYEQYF. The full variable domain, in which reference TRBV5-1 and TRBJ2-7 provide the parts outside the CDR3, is KAGVTQTPRYLIKTRGQQVTLSCSPISGHRSVSWYQQTPGQGLQFLFEYFSETQRNKGNFPGRFSGRQFSNSRSEMNVSTLELGDSALYLCASSLVTGGSYEQYFGPGTRLTVT.

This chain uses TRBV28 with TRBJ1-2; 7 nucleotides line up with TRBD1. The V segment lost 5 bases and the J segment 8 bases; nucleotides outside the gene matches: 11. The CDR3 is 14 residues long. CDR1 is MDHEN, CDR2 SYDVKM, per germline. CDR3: CASSTEGAGRGYTF. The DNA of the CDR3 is TGTGCCAGCAGTACTGAGGGGGCCGGGCGGGGCTACACCTTC.

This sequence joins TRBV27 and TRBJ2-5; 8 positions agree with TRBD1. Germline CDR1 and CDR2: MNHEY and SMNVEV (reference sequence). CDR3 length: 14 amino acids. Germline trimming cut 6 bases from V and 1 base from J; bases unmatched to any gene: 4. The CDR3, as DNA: TGTGCCAGCAGCCATGACAGGGGCCAAGAGACCCAGTACTTC. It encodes CASSHDRGQETQYF.

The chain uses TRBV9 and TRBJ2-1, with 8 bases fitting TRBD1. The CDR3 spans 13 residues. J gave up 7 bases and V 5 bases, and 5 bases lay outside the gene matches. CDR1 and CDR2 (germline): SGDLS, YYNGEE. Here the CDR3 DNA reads TGTGCCAGCAGTCCCACAGGGGGAAATGAGCAGTTCTTC. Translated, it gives CASSPTGGNEQFF.

CDR3 in DNA: TGCGCCAGCAGCCCGCAGGTCCTTCTACTTAAAAACACCGGGGAGCTGTTTTTT. Amino acids: CASSPQVLLLKNTGELFF. The chain employs TRBV5-1 and TRBJ2-2; D unclear. CDR1 is SGHRS, CDR2 YFSETQ, per germline. CDR3 length: 18 residues. V shed 4 bases and J shed 2 bases, with 21 bases lying between them.

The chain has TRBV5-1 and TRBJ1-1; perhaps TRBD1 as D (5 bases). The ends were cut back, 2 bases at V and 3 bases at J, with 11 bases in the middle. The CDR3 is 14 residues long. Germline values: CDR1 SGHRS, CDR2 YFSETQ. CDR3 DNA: TGCGCCAGCAGCTTAAGGGGCGGGGACACTGAAGCTTTCTTT. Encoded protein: CASSLRGGDTEAFF.

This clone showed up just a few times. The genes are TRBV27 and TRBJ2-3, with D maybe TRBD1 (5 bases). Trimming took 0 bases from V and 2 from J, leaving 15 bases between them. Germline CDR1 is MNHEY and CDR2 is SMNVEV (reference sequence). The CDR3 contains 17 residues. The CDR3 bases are TGTGCCAGCAGTTTATCGGCGATCGGCAGGGCCACAGATACGCAGTATTTT. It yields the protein CASSLSAIGRATDTQYF.